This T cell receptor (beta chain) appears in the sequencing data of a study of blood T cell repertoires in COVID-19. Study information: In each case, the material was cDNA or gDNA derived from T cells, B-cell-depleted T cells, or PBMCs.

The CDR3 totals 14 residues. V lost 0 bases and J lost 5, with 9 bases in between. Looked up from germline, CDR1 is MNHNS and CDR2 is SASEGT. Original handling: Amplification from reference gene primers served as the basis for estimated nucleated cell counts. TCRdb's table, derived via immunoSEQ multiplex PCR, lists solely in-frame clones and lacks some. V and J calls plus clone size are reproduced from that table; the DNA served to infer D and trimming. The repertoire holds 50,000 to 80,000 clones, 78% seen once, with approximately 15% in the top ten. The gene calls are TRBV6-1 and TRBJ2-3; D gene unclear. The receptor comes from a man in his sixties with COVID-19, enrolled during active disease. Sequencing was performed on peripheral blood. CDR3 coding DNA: TGTGCCAGCAGTGAAGCGGGCAGAATAGATACGCAGTATTTT. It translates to CASSEAGRIDTQYF.